Sequencing of this T cell receptor (beta chain) was carried out in a study of blood T cell repertoires in COVID-19. TCRdb's table, derived via immunoSEQ multiplex PCR, lists solely in-frame clones and lacks some. In the table there are 45,000 to 55,000 clones, around 87% of which are singletons. The V and J ends lost 2 bases and 0 bases respectively, with 11 bases between them. Per germline, CDR1 LGHDT and CDR2 YNNKEL (reference sequence). This CDR3 is built from 16 residues. This chain uses TRBV3-1 (or the pseudogene TRBV3-2) with TRBJ2-1; D may be TRBD1 (6 bases). This sequence originates from a man aged 50-59 years with active COVID-19. Sequencing was done on a sample of peripheral blood. CDR3 sequence reads: CASSQQGQSSYNEQFF. CDR3 sequence (DNA): TGTGCCAGCAGCCAACAGGGACAAAGCTCCTACAATGAGCAGTTCTTC.